The 17 T cell receptor beta chains presented below share a single source sample, sequenced in a study of CD8+CD57+ T cells in acquired aplastic anemia. Using genomic DNA as the template, TCR beta VDJ and CDR3 profiling was carried out. Each CDR3 protein is one row after TCRdb ran MiXCR on the reads. The sample lists about 190,000 distinct CDR3 sequences; around half were seen once. The sequencing sample was made of sorted CD4+, CD8+, or CD8+CD57+ T cells (not recorded which) from PBMCs. The origin of the receptors is a human donor in good health, serving as a control.

This clonotype was counted ten times or more. The rearrangement joins TRBV5-6 to TRBJ1-2, with D uncertain. Germline V lookup: CDR1 SGHDT, CDR2 YYEEEE. CDR3 size: 13 residues. Trimming removed 2 bases at V and 6 bases at J, with 11 bases between. CDR3 region: CASSFAQSHGYTF. CDR3 in DNA: TGTGCCAGCAGCTTCGCGCAATCCCATGGCTACACCTTC.

The chain couples TRBV20-1 to TRBJ1-6; 8 bases align to TRBD1. V lost 5 bases, J lost 7 bases, and 7 bases stayed unmatched. CDR1 and CDR2 from the germline V gene are DFQATT and SNEGSKA (reference sequence). The CDR3 has 14 residues. The CDR3 sequence is CSARRTGLNSPLHF. The CDR3 DNA reads TGCAGTGCTCGTAGGACAGGGCTCAATTCACCCCTCCACTTT.

This clonotype was detected ten times or more. V gene TRBV5-8 combines with J gene TRBJ2-3, with 13 positions matching TRBD2. This CDR3 has 16 amino acids. Germline CDR1 reads SGHTS; CDR2 reads YDEGEE. V was clipped by 2 bases and J by 1 base; unmatched bases: 1. This CDR3 reads CASSFGLAGGTDTQYF. The CDR3 nucleotides read TGTGCCAGCAGCTTTGGACTAGCGGGGGGCACAGATACGCAGTATTTT.

Comments on this clonotype: An end of the junction differs from the germline gene, which may be a read error. This rearrangement joins TRBV7-3 to TRBJ2-1, with D maybe TRBD1 (5 bases). This CDR3 has 15 amino acids. CDR1 and CDR2 (germline): SGHTA, FQGTGA. The CDR3 region is CAGSLGQGAYNEQFF. The CDR3 nucleotides read TGTGCCGGCAGCTTAGGGCAGGGCGCCTACAATGAGCAGTTCTTC.

The rearrangement joins TRBV7-3 to TRBJ2-1, with D perhaps TRBD1 or TRBD2 (5 bases each). The CDR3 runs to 14 residues. Germline CDR1 and CDR2: SGHTA and FQGTGA. V lost 2 bases and J lost 10, with 15 bases in between. In DNA, the CDR3 is TGTGCCAGCAGCTTAGGGGGTCAGGGCTACGAGCAGTTCTTC. Translating it yields CASSLGGQGYEQFF. The full variable domain, with the rest looked up from reference TRBV7-3 and TRBJ2-1, is GAGVSQTPSNKVTEKGKYVELRCDPISGHTALYWYRQSLGQGPEFLIYFQGTGAADDSGLPNDRFFAVRPEGSVSTLKIQRTERGDSAVYLCASSLGGQGYEQFFGPGTRLTVL.

This clonotype was picked up many times. This chain uses TRBV7-9 with TRBJ1-2; 10 nucleotides agree with TRBD1. The V gene's germline CDR1 is SEHNR and CDR2 FQNEAQ (reference sequence). V trimming: 5 bases; J trimming: 3 bases; junction bases outside the gene matches: 9. The CDR3 is made up of 16 amino acids. In nucleotides, the CDR3 is TGTGCCAGCAGCCCCGGGACAGGGGCATGGTACTATGGCTACACCTTC. It specifies CASSPGTGAWYYGYTF.

V and J are TRBV9 and TRBJ2-5; D is ambiguous. This CDR3 is built from 13 residues. Trimming pared 1 base from V and 0 bases from J, leaving 4 bases between. Germline V gives CDR1 SGDLS, CDR2 YYNGEE. DNA for the CDR3: TGTGCCAGCAGCGTAAGCCACCAAGAGACCCAGTACTTC. Protein: CASSVSHQETQYF.

The gene calls are TRBV5-4 and TRBJ2-7; perhaps TRBD2 as D (5 bases). This CDR3 is built from 15 residues. Germline CDR1 SGHNT, CDR2 YYREEE (reference sequence). With 0 bases removed from V and 2 bases from J, the gap between germline ends came to 12 bases. Written as DNA, the CDR3 is TGTGCCAGCAGCTTGGGGGCTAGCCAAGCCTACGAGCAGTACTTC. Protein product: CASSLGASQAYEQYF. Looking up the rest from reference TRBV5-4 and TRBJ2-7 gives the full variable domain: ETGVTQSPTHLIKTRGQQVTLRCSSQSGHNTVSWYQQALGQGPQFIFQYYREEENGRGNFPPRFSGLQFPNYSSELNVNALELDDSALYLCASSLGASQAYEQYFGPGTRLTVT.

This clonotype showed up many times. The chain carries TRBV20-1 and TRBJ2-3, with D possibly TRBD2 on 5 matching bases. With 3 bases removed from V and 0 bases from J, the gap between germline ends came to 25 bases. The CDR3 runs 19 residues. Germline CDR1 reads DFQATT; CDR2 reads SNEGSKA (reference sequence). The CDR3 DNA reads as TGCAGTGCTAGGACGGGCGGGCCTGATTTTTATTCTAGCACAGATACGCAGTATTTT. Protein: CSARTGGPDFYSSTDTQYF.

This clonotype was seen a single time. The gene calls are TRBV7-6 and TRBJ2-1; the D gene is possibly TRBD1 (6 bases). V lost 1 base and J 2 bases, leaving 9 bases between the germline ends. This CDR3 spans 15 amino acids. The germline gives CDR1 SGHVS, CDR2 FNYEAQ. The CDR3 nucleotides read TGTGCCAGCAGCTTAGACAGGGTCACCTACAATGAGCAGTTCTTC. Protein sequence: CASSLDRVTYNEQFF.

V and J are TRBV29-1 and TRBJ2-7; 10 bases align to TRBD1. This CDR3 region has 13 residues. From germline, CDR1 is SQVTM and CDR2 ANQGSEA. After removal of 7 bases from V and 2 bases from J, the junction contained 5 bases not matched to a gene. The CDR3 DNA sequence: TGCAGCGCAGGGGACAGGGGAACCTACGAGCAGTACTTC. It is translated as CSAGDRGTYEQYF.

The chain couples TRBV24-1 to TRBJ2-7; the match to TRBD1 covers 10 bases. Germline loops: CDR1 KGHDR, CDR2 SFDVKD. The CDR3 is 15 residues long. Germline trimming cut 9 bases from V and 0 bases from J; bases unmatched to any gene: 7. The CDR3 nucleotides are TGTGCCACCCTCTCCGGGACAGGGGTCTCCTACGAGCAGTACTTC. Translating gives CATLSGTGVSYEQYF.

This clonotype was recorded a few times. The chain links TRBV12-3 or TRBV12-4 to TRBJ1-5, with 8 bases that match TRBD1. Trimming at V came to 5 bases and at J to 1 base, leaving 4 bases not matched to a gene. CDR3 length: 15 amino acids. The chain's CDR3 is CASSPTGASNQPQHF. The CDR3, as DNA: TGTGCCAGCAGTCCGACAGGGGCGAGCAATCAGCCCCAGCATTTT.

The table lists this clonotype with a count of one. The CDR3 DNA reads as TGCAGCGGCCAGAGTAGAGAAAAACTGTTTTTT. This codes for CSGQSREKLFF. The chain joins TRBV29-1 to TRBJ1-4; no definite D call. Trimming removed 7 bases at V and 8 bases at J, with 11 bases between. This CDR3 has 11 residues. Germline CDR1 and CDR2: SQVTM and ANQGSEA. Combining the CDR3 with reference TRBV29-1 and TRBJ1-4 gives the whole variable domain SAVISQKPSRDICQRGTSLTIQCQVDSQVTMMFWYRQQPGQSLTLIATANQGSEATYESGFVIDKFPISRPNLTFSTLTVSNMSPEDSSIYLCSGQSREKLFFGSGTQLSVL.

The V call is TRBV6-2 or TRBV6-3, the J call TRBJ2-1, with 13 positions matching TRBD2. The V gene end was trimmed by 6 bases and the J gene end by 8 bases; junction bases not matched to a gene: 4. Per germline, CDR1 MNHEY and CDR2 SVGEGT. The CDR3 is 14 amino acids. The CDR3 DNA reads TGTGCCAGCAGGACTAGCGGGGGGAAGCATGAGCAGTTCTTC. Its translation: CASRTSGGKHEQFF.

The chain joins TRBV7-9 to TRBJ2-5; the D gene is possibly TRBD2 (5 bases). Germline values: CDR1 SEHNR, CDR2 FQNEAQ (reference sequence). CDR3 length: 15 residues. Trimming shortened V by 3 bases and J by 2 bases, and 13 bases separated the two germline ends. The CDR3 DNA sequence: TGTGCCAGCAGCTTGCACGGGGAACTACAAGAGACCCAGTACTTC. It specifies CASSLHGELQETQYF.

This clonotype was counted many times. V gene TRBV20-1 combines with J gene TRBJ2-6; D possibly matches TRBD1 or TRBD2 (5 bases each). The CDR3 covers 16 residues. Germline CDR1 is DFQATT and CDR2 is SNEGSKA (reference sequence). The V end was cut by 0 bases, the J end by 3 bases, with 12 bases between. In DNA, the CDR3 is TGCAGTGCTAGAGATCTAATGGGGGTTGGGGCCAACGTCCTGACTTTC. It yields the protein CSARDLMGVGANVLTF.